Below are 30 T cell receptor beta chains sequenced from a single sample in a study of blood T cell repertoires in COVID-19. Repertoires were generated with immunoSEQ multiplex PCR, while TCRdb's copy carries only in-frame clones and drops some. Among more than 200,000 clones, 82% were seen once, and the ten largest hold 4.9%. Sequencing was carried out using peripheral blood. The receptors stem from a woman older than 75 with active or convalescent COVID-19.

The sample holds a few counts of this clone. The chain employs TRBV2 and TRBJ2-1; 9 bases agree with TRBD2. Germline lookup yields CDR1 SNHLY and CDR2 FYNNEI. The CDR3 spans 15 residues. V shed 5 bases and J 4 bases; nucleotides not matched to a gene: 6. Here the CDR3 DNA reads TGTGCCAGCAGTCTAACTAGCGGGCTTTACAATGAGCAGTTCTTC. Its protein is CASSLTSGLYNEQFF.

V and J are TRBV5-1 and TRBJ2-1; 7 nucleotides agree with TRBD2. The CDR3 loop spans 17 amino acids. From germline, CDR1 is SGHRS and CDR2 YFSETQ. The V segment lost 0 bases and the J segment 3 bases; nucleotides outside the gene matches: 9. The CDR3 DNA reads as TGCGCCAGCAGCTTGGGACCCCAAGGACTAGTCTACAATGAGCAGTTCTTC. The encoded protein is CASSLGPQGLVYNEQFF.

The chain carries TRBV6-1 and TRBJ1-5; 7 bases line up with TRBD1. Germline values: CDR1 MNHNS, CDR2 SASEGT. The CDR3 has 15 residues. With V trimmed by 3 bases and J by 4 bases, 6 bases remained unmatched. CDR3 region: CASSEWQGDNQPQHF. The CDR3 nucleotides read TGTGCCAGCAGTGAGTGGCAGGGGGATAATCAGCCCCAGCATTTT.

CDR3 loop: CASSPGTSQETQYF. For the CDR3, the DNA is TGTGCCAGCAGCCCCGGGACATCCCAAGAGACCCAGTACTTC. This chain links TRBV2 with TRBJ2-5, with D possibly TRBD1 on 6 matching bases. Germline CDR1 and CDR2: SNHLY and FYNNEI. The CDR3 is made up of 14 amino acids. V lost 6 bases and J lost 1, with 12 bases in between.

CDR3 region: CASSRPEGDQPQHF. CDR3 sequence (DNA): TGTGCCAGCAGTAGACCGGAGGGAGATCAGCCCCAGCATTTT. This chain joins TRBV2 and TRBJ1-5; D is unclear. V was pared by 5 bases and J by 5 bases, with 13 bases between. The CDR3 has 14 residues. The V gene's germline CDR1 is SNHLY and CDR2 FYNNEI.

This sequence joins TRBV3-1 (or the pseudogene TRBV3-2) and TRBJ1-3, with 7 bases fitting TRBD1. The CDR3 is made up of 15 amino acids. Germline CDR1 reads LGHDT; CDR2 reads YNNKEL (reference sequence). Germline trimming cut 3 bases from V and 0 bases from J; bases unmatched to any gene: 2. The CDR3 is CASSQGTVSGNTIYF. As DNA, the CDR3 is TGTGCCAGCAGCCAGGGGACAGTCTCTGGAAACACCATATATTTT.

This clone was detected a few times. This chain links TRBV6-4 with TRBJ2-3; 8 nucleotides align to TRBD2. This CDR3 is 18 amino acids long. Losses at the gene ends were 4 bases for V and 1 base for J; bases not matched to a gene: 13. Per the germline V gene, CDR1 is MRHNA and CDR2 is SNTAGT. CDR3 residues: CASSGVGAGGSGTDTQYF. As DNA, the CDR3 is TGTGCCAGCAGTGGGGTAGGGGCGGGAGGATCTGGCACAGATACGCAGTATTTT.

Comment on this clone: Other DNA sequences in this sample translate to the same CDR3. The chain uses TRBV5-1 and TRBJ2-6; D ambiguous. Germline assignment: CDR1 SGHRS and CDR2 YFSETQ. The CDR3 is 15 residues long. V dropped 2 bases and J dropped 0 bases, with 6 bases sitting between them. This CDR3 is CASSLQSSGANVLTF. The DNA for the CDR3 is TGCGCCAGCAGCTTACAGAGCTCTGGGGCCAACGTCCTGACTTTC.

The V call is TRBV7-9, the J call TRBJ1-1; D remains unclear. Germline V gene lookup returns CDR1 SEHNR and CDR2 FQNEAQ (reference sequence). The CDR3 runs to 14 residues. V dropped 5 bases and J dropped 1 base, with 11 bases sitting between them. CDR3 region: CASSPRERNTEAFF. Here the CDR3 DNA reads TGTGCCAGCAGCCCCCGGGAGCGGAACACTGAAGCTTTCTTT. Drawing the rest from reference TRBV7-9 and TRBJ1-1, the complete variable domain is DTGVSQNPRHKITKRGQNVTFRCDPISEHNRLYWYRQTLGQGPEFLTYFQNEAQLEKSRLLSDRFSAERPKGSFSTLEIQRTEQGDSAMYLCASSPRERNTEAFFGQGTRLTVV.

V and J are TRBV18 and TRBJ2-3; 7 bases fit TRBD1. CDR1 and CDR2 (germline): KGHSH, LQKENI. Trimming took 3 bases from V and 4 from J; bases not matched to a gene: 7. This CDR3 is built from 15 residues. The CDR3: CASSPPGQRADTQYF. CDR3 in DNA: TGTGCCAGCTCACCCCCGGGACAGAGGGCAGATACGCAGTATTTT.

J is TRBJ2-3 and V is TRBV10-3; TRBD2 matches at 9 bases. The germline gives CDR1 ENHRY, CDR2 SYGVKD. This CDR3 comprises 16 residues. The trim removed 4 bases at V and 4 bases at J, leaving 9 bases unmatched. The DNA for the CDR3 is TGTGCCATCAGTGGCCGTAGCGGGAGAACCCCAGATACGCAGTATTTT. Translated: CAISGRSGRTPDTQYF.

This clone has a handful of counts. The gene calls are TRBV19 and TRBJ2-1; D unclear. The germline V gene encodes CDR1 LNHDA and CDR2 SQIVND (reference sequence). V lost 1 base and J lost 5, with 9 bases in between. The CDR3 has 14 amino acids. The CDR3: CASSIVGPHNEQFF. The DNA for the CDR3 is TGTGCCAGTAGTATAGTTGGGCCCCACAATGAGCAGTTCTTC.

This clone was recorded only once. V gene TRBV4-2 combines with J gene TRBJ1-6; tentatively, D is TRBD1 (6 bases). CDR1 and CDR2 (germline): LGHNA, YNFKEQ. This CDR3 comprises 15 residues. The V gene lost 0 bases and the J gene lost 5 bases, with 8 bases spanning the gap. CDR3 bases: TGTGCCAGCAGCCAAGATGGACAGAATAATTCACCCCTCCACTTT. This sequence encodes CASSQDGQNNSPLHF.

The J gene is TRBJ2-7, the V gene TRBV2; D gene uncertain. The CDR3 is 12 amino acids. Per the germline V gene, CDR1 is SNHLY and CDR2 is FYNNEI. Trimming took off 6 bases at V and 0 bases at J, with 6 bases between the two ends. CDR3 sequence reads: CASSYSSYEQYF. The CDR3 DNA reads as TGTGCCAGCAGCTACAGCTCCTACGAGCAGTACTTC.

V usage is TRBV28 and J usage is TRBJ1-2, with a possible D match to TRBD1 (6 bases). From germline, CDR1 is MDHEN and CDR2 SYDVKM. V was pared by 7 bases and J by 4 bases, with 16 bases between. The CDR3 is 14 residues long. CDR3 region: CASTNTGYFYGYTF. CDR3 DNA sequence: TGTGCCAGCACCAATACAGGGTACTTCTATGGCTACACCTTC.

V usage is TRBV23-1 and J usage is TRBJ1-1; 10 nucleotides agree with TRBD1. TRBV23-1 is an ORF; its function is uncertain. With V trimmed by 10 bases and J by 6 bases, 2 bases remained unmatched. The CDR3 runs 11 residues. CDR3 DNA sequence: TGCGCCACAGACAGGGGGCCTGAAGCTTTCTTT. This encodes CATDRGPEAFF.

The chain recombines TRBV9 with TRBJ1-2, with a tentative D call TRBD1 (5 bases). Trimming left V 0 bases short and J 8 bases short, with 11 bases between. CDR1 and CDR2 (germline): SGDLS, YYNGEE. The CDR3 is 13 amino acids. The CDR3 is CASSVAEGTGYTF. The CDR3 nucleotides read TGTGCCAGCAGCGTAGCGGAGGGGACGGGCTACACCTTC.

This sequence joins TRBV19 and TRBJ2-3; 12 bases are shared with TRBD2. J lost 5 bases, V lost 8 bases, and 5 bases had no gene match. The CDR3 has 14 amino acids. Germline V lookup: CDR1 LNHDA, CDR2 SQIVND (reference sequence). The CDR3 loop reads CASRLAGAGDTQYF. DNA of the CDR3: TGTGCCAGTCGACTAGCGGGGGCTGGAGATACGCAGTATTTT.

CDR3 amino acids: CASLTSGSSYEQYF. In DNA, the CDR3 is TGTGCCAGCCTTACTAGCGGGAGCTCCTACGAGCAGTACTTC. The chain couples TRBV6-5 to TRBJ2-7; 11 bases align to TRBD2. The trim removed 8 bases at V and 0 bases at J, leaving 3 bases unmatched. This CDR3 has 14 residues. Germline loops: CDR1 MNHEY, CDR2 SVGAGI.

The chain joins TRBV29-1 to TRBJ2-6; D gene unclear. Per the germline V gene, CDR1 is SQVTM and CDR2 is ANQGSEA. The CDR3 is 14 residues long. V dropped 4 bases and J dropped 1 base, with 8 bases sitting between them. Written as DNA, the CDR3 is TGCAGCGTTGTCTCAGGTTCTGGGGCCAACGTCCTGACTTTC. Amino acid sequence: CSVVSGSGANVLTF.

J is TRBJ2-7 and V is TRBV10-3, with 7 nucleotides matching TRBD1. Per the germline V gene, CDR1 is ENHRY and CDR2 is SYGVKD. Losses at the gene ends were 6 bases for V and 3 bases for J; bases not matched to a gene: 8. The CDR3 is made up of 14 amino acids. The CDR3 sequence: CAIRDRDRIYEQYF. As DNA, the CDR3 is TGTGCCATCAGGGACCGGGACAGAATCTACGAGCAGTACTTC.

The chain employs TRBV10-3 and TRBJ1-1, with TRBD1 matching 10 bases. The V and J ends lost 0 bases and 7 bases, in that order; junction bases with no gene match: 5. The CDR3 runs to 15 residues. The germline V gene has CDR1 ENHRY and CDR2 SYGVKD. CDR3 nucleotide sequence: TGTGCCATCAGTGAGTCCGGGACAGGGGCCCGTGAAGCTTTCTTT. This codes for CAISESGTGAREAFF.

The chain uses TRBV3-1 (or the pseudogene TRBV3-2) and TRBJ1-5; D gene uncertain. Germline CDR1 is LGHDT and CDR2 is YNNKEL (reference sequence). The CDR3 covers 15 residues. V was shortened by 3 bases and J by 6 bases, with 15 bases between the two germline ends. In DNA form, the CDR3 reads TGTGCCAGCAGCCATAGCACGGTAGGAAGTCAGCCCCAGCATTTT. Translation gives CASSHSTVGSQPQHF.

The chain combines TRBV2 with TRBJ2-1, with 10 bases lining up with TRBD2. Germline V gene sequence: CDR1 SNHLY, CDR2 FYNNEI. This CDR3 region has 16 residues. Trimming cost V 6 bases and J 8 bases; bases outside gene matches: 13. In DNA form, the CDR3 reads TGTGCCAGCAGGACTATGCTAGCGGGGGCGGTCGATGAGCAGTTCTTC. Its protein is CASRTMLAGAVDEQFF.

The rearrangement uses TRBV28 and TRBJ2-7; the D gene is possibly TRBD1 (6 bases). Trimming removed 5 bases from V and 5 bases from J, with 16 bases in between. The germline CDR1 and CDR2 sequences are MDHEN and SYDVKM. The CDR3 covers 14 residues. The CDR3 DNA reads as TGTGCCAGCAGTATCCAGAACAGGGACGACGAGCAGTACTTC. It translates to CASSIQNRDDEQYF.

This clone was picked up a small number of times. This chain links TRBV7-8 with TRBJ1-5; 7 nucleotides agree with TRBD1. V was pared by 5 bases and J by 6 bases, with 10 bases of the junction left unmatched. In germline, CDR1 is SGHVS, CDR2 FQNEAQ. This CDR3 has 15 residues. CDR3 region: CASSTRQGGTQPQHF. The CDR3 bases are TGTGCCAGCAGCACAAGACAGGGCGGGACTCAGCCCCAGCATTTT.

V gene TRBV28 combines with J gene TRBJ1-6; no clear D gene. In germline, CDR1 is MDHEN, CDR2 SYDVKM. The CDR3 has 16 amino acids. The V gene lost 3 bases and the J gene lost 0 bases, with 9 bases spanning the gap. This chain's CDR3 is CASSFSGGSYNSPLHF. The CDR3 nucleotides are TGTGCCAGCAGTTTTTCTGGCGGCTCCTATAATTCACCCCTCCACTTT.

The rearrangement uses TRBV9 and TRBJ1-1; weak D call: TRBD1 (5 bases). Trimming removed 3 bases from V and 11 bases from J, with 17 bases in between. Germline V gene lookup returns CDR1 SGDLS and CDR2 YYNGEE. The CDR3 runs to 13 residues. CDR3 loop: CASSAPVGGLAFF. DNA for the CDR3: TGTGCCAGCAGCGCACCCGTTGGGGGGTTGGCTTTCTTT.

This clone has only a few counts. The chain employs TRBV11-3 and TRBJ1-1; a possible D gene is TRBD1 (6 bases). CDR3 length: 14 residues. V lost 1 base to trimming and J lost 2 bases, with 8 bases between them. Germline V gene lookup returns CDR1 SGHNT and CDR2 YENEEA. The CDR3 loop is CASSLGRGNTEAFF. As DNA, the CDR3 is TGTGCCAGCAGCTTAGGCAGGGGAAACACTGAAGCTTTCTTT.

The rearrangement joins TRBV7-8 to TRBJ2-7; TRBD1 is a possible D gene (6 bases). Trimming removed 4 bases from V and 0 bases from J, with 13 bases in between. Germline lookup yields CDR1 SGHVS and CDR2 FQNEAQ. The length of the CDR3 is 15 residues. CDR3 residues: CASSYQGTISYEQYF. The CDR3 DNA sequence: TGTGCCAGCAGCTACCAGGGGACAATCTCCTACGAGCAGTACTTC.